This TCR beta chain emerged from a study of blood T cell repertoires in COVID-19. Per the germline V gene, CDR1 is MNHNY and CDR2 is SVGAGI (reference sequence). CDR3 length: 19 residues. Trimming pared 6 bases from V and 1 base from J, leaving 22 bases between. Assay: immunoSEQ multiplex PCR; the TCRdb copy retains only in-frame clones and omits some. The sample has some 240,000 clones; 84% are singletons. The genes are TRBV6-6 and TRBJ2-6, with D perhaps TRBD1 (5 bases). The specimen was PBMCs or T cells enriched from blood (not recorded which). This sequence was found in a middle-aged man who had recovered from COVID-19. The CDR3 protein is CASSSRFRARGSGANVLTF. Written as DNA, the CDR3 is TGTGCCAGCAGCTCCAGGTTTAGGGCAAGGGGTTCTGGGGCCAACGTCCTGACTTTC.